This record covers a single TCR beta chain. At the DNA level, this CDR3 is encoded by other sequences in the same sample as well. The CDR3 consists of 11 residues. V was shortened by 2 bases and J by 7 bases, with 5 bases between the two germline ends. Germline values: CDR1 MDHEN, CDR2 SYDVKM. Data came from immunoSEQ multiplex PCR; TCRdb stores just in-frame clones and leaves some out. The top ten clones hold around 1.8% of a sample with about 400,000 clones, 89% of them seen once. This entry belongs to a study of Ad26.COV2.S vaccination and SARS-CoV-2 variants. Overall study context: Into the muscle, Ad26.COV2.S was dosed once or twice, 56 days apart.

Treatment reported: around 19 received Ad26.COV2.S at low or high dose, single or two shots; roughly five received placebo; per-sample allocation not given. Day 63 after the first injection of vaccine or placebo was the sampling time. Boston provided a donor who was an adult aged 18-55 years. V usage is TRBV28 and J usage is TRBJ1-2; D is ambiguous. Sequenced material: peripheral blood, taken in a trial of Ad26.COV2.S vaccine versus placebo. The receptor comes from a person between 18 and 65 years old who received the Ad26.COV2.S COVID-19 vaccine or a placebo. The CDR3, as DNA: TGTGCCAGCAGTTTAGGGTTTGGCTACACCTTC. Amino acids: CASSLGFGYTF.